The present T cell receptor (beta chain) was sequenced within a study of chemoradiotherapy in HPV16-positive cancers. V was trimmed by 6 bases and J by 10 bases, leaving 16 bases between them. The CDR3 has 13 residues. Germline-derived CDR1 and CDR2 are MNHEY and SMNVEV (reference sequence). Method: immunoSEQ multiplex PCR; TCRdb's copy keeps in-frame clones and lacks some. The sample contains 20,000 or so clones, 84% of which appear only once. This clone has just one count. J is TRBJ2-1 and V is TRBV27; D perhaps matches TRBD1 (6 bases). This clonotype was obtained from a human donor with HPV-associated anogenital cancer. The starting material was blood, obtained from a patient who underwent chemoradiotherapy. This chain's CDR3 is CASRDTGQGEQFF. The CDR3 DNA reads as TGTGCCAGCAGGGATACAGGGCAAGGGGAGCAGTTCTTC.